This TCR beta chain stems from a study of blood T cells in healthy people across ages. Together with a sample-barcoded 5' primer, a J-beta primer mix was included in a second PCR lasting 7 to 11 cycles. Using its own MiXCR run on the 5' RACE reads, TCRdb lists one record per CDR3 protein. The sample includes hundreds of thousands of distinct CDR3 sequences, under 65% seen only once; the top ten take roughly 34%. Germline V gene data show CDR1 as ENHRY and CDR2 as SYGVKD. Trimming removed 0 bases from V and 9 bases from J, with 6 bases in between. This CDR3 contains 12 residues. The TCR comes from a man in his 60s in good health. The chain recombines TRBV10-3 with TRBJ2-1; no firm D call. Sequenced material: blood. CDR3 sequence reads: CAISESEREQFF. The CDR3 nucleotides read TGTGCCATCAGTGAGTCGGAGCGTGAGCAGTTCTTC.